The following is a T cell receptor (beta chain) sequence with its context. The entry originates in a study of shared T cell receptors in the human thymus. The length of the CDR3 is 12 residues. From germline, CDR1 is MDHEN and CDR2 SYDVKM. V lost 5 bases and J lost 4, with 6 bases in between. The protocol was immunoSEQ multiplex PCR, while the TCRdb copy is restricted to in-frame clones and leaves out a portion. The table lists roughly 500,000 clones, more than 75% of them singletons. Another study also made use of these data, one on human thymus T cells. From that report: Related research found strongly overlapping thymic repertoires in unrelated individuals.

The rearrangement joins TRBV28 to TRBJ2-1; no definite D call. The TCR sequence derives from a boy younger than two with a congenital heart defect. Sample: thymocytes. The CDR3 spells CASSTEYNEQFF. CDR3 bases: TGTGCCAGCAGTACAGAGTACAATGAGCAGTTCTTC.